The rows below give T cell receptor beta chains drawn from one sample of a study of beta chain features in type 1 diabetes. Produced via immunoSEQ multiplex PCR; TCRdb's table is partial and in-frame only. The sample has hundreds of thousands of clones; roughly a sixth are singletons. Source material: naive CD4+ T cells from blood. The receptors shown here come from a man between 18 and 35 years old in good health. Each CDR3 is given with its conserved first and last residue. The D gene is left open where the match is weak. Not every row has a clone size; where given, it reads once, few, many or a size class.

j_gene,d_gene,abundance,v_gene,CDR3nt,CDR3aa
TRBJ2-3,TRBD2,few,TRBV7-8,TGTGCCAGCAGTATGCTGCAGCGGGGGTCCGGGACTAGTACGGATACGCAGTATTTT,CASSMLQRGSGTSTDTQYF
TRBJ2-1,-,-,TRBV19,TGTGCCAGTAGCCCCGGCCCGGGACCCGGGGGTTTCTTC,CASSPGPGPGGFF
TRBJ2-2,-,-,TRBV28,TGTGCCAGCAGGCCCAATTCACCCGGGGAGCTGTTTTTT,CASRPNSPGELFF
TRBJ1-6,-,few,TRBV7-9,TGTGCCAGCAGCACAAGGGACGCGAATGGGACACCCCTCCACTTT,CASSTRDANGTPLHF
TRBJ1-4,-,-,TRBV7-2,TGTGCCAGCAGCTTCTCAGTTTGGGAAAAACTGTTTTTT,CASSFSVWEKLFF
TRBJ2-5,TRBD2,few,TRBV2,TGTGCCAGCAGTGAACGGACTAGCGGGAGCATTGAGACCCAGTACTTC,CASSERTSGSIETQYF
TRBJ1-1,-,-,TRBV9,TGTGCCAGCACCCCTTGGGAAGGCACTCCCCCCGAAGCTTTCTTT,CASTPWEGTPPEAFF
TRBJ1-1,-,-,TRBV19,TGTGCCAGTAGTGTCACAGGGAACACTGAAGCTTTCTTT,CASSVTGNTEAFF
TRBJ2-4,-,few,TRBV7-2,TGTGCCAGCAGCTCTAGCGGCAGGGGGCTGTACTTC,CASSSSGRGLYF
TRBJ2-3,TRBD2,few,TRBV2,TGTGCCAGCCGCCCCACCGTGGCTAGCGGGGGGCGTAGCACAGATACGCAGTATTTT,CASRPTVASGGRSTDTQYF
TRBJ2-1,TRBD2,many,TRBV14,TGTGCCAGCAGCCAAGTAGCGGGAGCCCGCAATGAGCAGTTCTTC,CASSQVAGARNEQFF
TRBJ2-2,TRBD1,few,TRBV4-3,TGCGCCAGCAGCCAAAGCGGACAGGGCCCGAACACCGGGGAGCTGTTTTTT,CASSQSGQGPNTGELFF
TRBJ2-7,-,few,TRBV5-1,TGCGCCAGCAGCTTAACGGGACCCTCCTACGAGCAGTACTTC,CASSLTGPSYEQYF
TRBJ1-5,-,few,TRBV2,TGTGCCAGCAGTGCCGAGCAGGGCAATCAGCCCCAGCATTTT,CASSAEQGNQPQHF
TRBJ2-7,-,-,TRBV11-1,TGTGCCAGCAGCTCAGTTTTGTCCTACGAGCAGTACTTC,CASSSVLSYEQYF
TRBJ2-1,-,-,TRBV6-6,TGTGCCAGCAGCCCCAATTGGGGTCATGAGCAGTTCTTC,CASSPNWGHEQFF
TRBJ2-7,TRBD2,few,TRBV10-3,TGTGCCACCCGGTTGAGTAGCGGGAGGGACTACGAGCAGTACTTC,CATRLSSGRDYEQYF
TRBJ2-1,TRBD2,few,TRBV4-3,TGCGCCAGCAGCGCGACTAGCGGGGCCAACAATGAGCAGTTCTTC,CASSATSGANNEQFF
TRBJ1-1,TRBD1,-,TRBV18,TGTGCCAGCTCGTGGACAGGGTCAGGCCTTGGAGCTTTCTTT,CASSWTGSGLGAFF
TRBJ2-1,-,-,TRBV19,TGTGCCAGTAGTCTCCGGAGCATACCTTACAATGAGCAGTTCTTC,CASSLRSIPYNEQFF
TRBJ2-5,TRBD1,-,TRBV7-2,TGTGCCAGCAGCCCCTACAGGGGGCCGCAAGAGACCCAGTACTTC,CASSPYRGPQETQYF
TRBJ2-5,-,-,TRBV19,TGTGCCAGTACCAGTTGGGGTTCGGAGACCCAGTACTTC,CASTSWGSETQYF
TRBJ2-6,-,-,TRBV6-4,TGTGCCAGCAGTGAAACGGGGTCTGGGGCCAACGTCCTGACTTTC,CASSETGSGANVLTF
TRBJ2-3,-,-,TRBV5-4,TGTGCCAGCAGCTTGGCGGACGAAGGGCGAGATACGCAGTATTTT,CASSLADEGRDTQYF
TRBJ2-7,-,-,TRBV7-2,TGTGCCAGCAGCTTCACGACCTACGAGCAGTACTTC,CASSFTTYEQYF
TRBJ1-1,-,many,TRBV28,TGTGCCAGCAGTGACAGATTAGCTTTCTTT,CASSDRLAFF
TRBJ2-7,-,-,TRBV7-9,TGTGCCAGCAGCTTAGAACAGGGCAACTCCTACGAGCAGTACTTC,CASSLEQGNSYEQYF
TRBJ2-3,-,-,TRBV7-3,TGTGCCAGCAGCTTAACCGGCGGGGCCGGGAATACGCAGTATTTT,CASSLTGGAGNTQYF
TRBJ2-3,-,few,TRBV29-1,TGCAGCGTCTGGAGGGGGGGCACAGATACGCAGTATTTT,CSVWRGGTDTQYF
TRBJ2-5,-,few,TRBV5-6,TGTGCCAGCAGCTTTTACAGACTAGAGACCCAGTACTTC,CASSFYRLETQYF
TRBJ2-7,TRBD1,-,TRBV27,TGTGCCAGCAGTTTCGACAGGGGGCCTTACGAGCAGTACTTC,CASSFDRGPYEQYF
TRBJ2-2,-,-,TRBV7-7,TGTGCTAGCAGCTTAGTCTCGGCTAGCGTCGGGGAGCTGTTTTTT,CASSLVSASVGELFF
TRBJ2-7,TRBD1,few,TRBV6-1,TGTGCCAGCGAGGGGGACAGAGGGTTCTACGAGCAGTACTTC,CASEGDRGFYEQYF
TRBJ2-3,-,few,TRBV5-1,TGCGCCAGCAGCTTGGATGGAGATACGCAGTATTTT,CASSLDGDTQYF
TRBJ2-1,TRBD1,-,TRBV6-6,TGTGCCAGCAGCGGGACAGGGCTGTGGGACAATGAGCAGTTCTTC,CASSGTGLWDNEQFF
TRBJ1-2,TRBD1,-,TRBV28,TGTGCCACCCTACAAGGGGGACAGGGGGACGATGGCTACACCTTC,CATLQGGQGDDGYTF